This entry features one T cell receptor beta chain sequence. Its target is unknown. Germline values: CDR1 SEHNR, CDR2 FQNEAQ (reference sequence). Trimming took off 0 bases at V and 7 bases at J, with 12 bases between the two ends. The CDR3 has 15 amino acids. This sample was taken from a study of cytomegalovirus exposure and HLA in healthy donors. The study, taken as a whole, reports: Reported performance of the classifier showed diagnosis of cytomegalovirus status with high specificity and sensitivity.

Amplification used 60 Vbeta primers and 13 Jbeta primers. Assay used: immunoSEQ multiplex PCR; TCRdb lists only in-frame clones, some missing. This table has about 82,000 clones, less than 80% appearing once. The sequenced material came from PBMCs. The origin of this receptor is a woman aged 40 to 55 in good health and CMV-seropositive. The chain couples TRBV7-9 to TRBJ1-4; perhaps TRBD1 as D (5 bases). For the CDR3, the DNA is TGTGCCAGCAGCTTAGCGGGGGGATCACTTGAAAAACTGTTTTTT. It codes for CASSLAGGSLEKLFF.